This passage covers 30 T cell receptor beta chains from one sample sequenced in a study of blood T cell repertoires in COVID-19. Generated by immunoSEQ multiplex PCR, the TCRdb table keeps only in-frame clones and is missing some. This table has 150,000 to 200,000 clones, under 85% appearing once. Specimen: peripheral blood. The receptors here all came from a man aged 65-85 years who had recovered from COVID-19.

The chain joins TRBV28 to TRBJ2-1; 12 bases agree with TRBD2. The CDR3 loop spans 16 amino acids. Germline V gives CDR1 MDHEN, CDR2 SYDVKM. Trimming at V came to 0 bases and at J to 8 bases, leaving 5 bases not matched to a gene. DNA of the CDR3: TGTGCCAGCAGTTTATGGACTAGCGGGAGACAGGATGAGCAGTTCTTC. Amino acid sequence: CASSLWTSGRQDEQFF. The variable domain in full, with the rest retrieved from reference TRBV28 and TRBJ2-1, is DVKVTQSSRYLVKRTGEKVFLECVQDMDHENMFWYRQDPGLGLRLIYFSYDVKMKEKGDIPEGYSVSREKKERFSLILESASTNQTSMYLCASSLWTSGRQDEQFFGPGTRLTVL.

V gene TRBV29-1 combines with J gene TRBJ2-1; TRBD2 agrees at 11 bases. This CDR3 spans 13 amino acids. V dropped 5 bases and J dropped 8; count of bases not matched to a gene: 5. Germline V lookup: CDR1 SQVTM, CDR2 ANQGSEA. The CDR3 loop reads CSVSTSGIDEQFF. The CDR3 region has the DNA TGCAGCGTTTCGACTAGCGGGATCGATGAGCAGTTCTTC.

This clone was seen at least ten times. The chain carries TRBV1 and TRBJ1-1. TRBV1 is designated a pseudogene. The CDR3 has 17 amino acids. CDR3 nucleotides: TGCACCAGCAGCCAAGATGTTCGAGCCCCGGGGGACACTGAAGCTTTCTTT. It encodes CTSSQDVRAPGDTEAFF.

The chain is built from TRBV14 and TRBJ1-3; D gene uncertain. Looked up from germline, CDR1 is SGHDN and CDR2 is FVKESK. The CDR3 spans 16 residues. V lost 2 bases and J 1 base, leaving 12 bases between the germline ends. CDR3 loop: CASSQLAAGSGNTIYF. CDR3 nucleotides: TGTGCCAGCAGCCAACTTGCCGCGGGGTCTGGAAACACCATATATTTT. Complete variable domain (other parts from reference TRBV14 and TRBJ1-3): EAGVTQFPSHSVIEKGQTVTLRCDPISGHDNLYWYRRVMGKEIKFLLHFVKESKQDESGMPNNRFLAERTGGTYSTLKVQPAELEDSGVYFCASSQLAAGSGNTIYFGEGSWLTVV.

CDR3 DNA sequence: TGTGCCAGCAGCGAACCAACAGGGGGCGCCCGAGACCAGTACTTC. Encoded protein: CASSEPTGGARDQYF. This chain uses TRBV11-2 with TRBJ2-5, with 9 nucleotides matching TRBD1. V gave up 5 bases and J gave up 10 bases; unmatched junction bases: 14. Germline CDR1 SGHAT, CDR2 FQNNGV. The CDR3 spans 15 residues.

This chain uses TRBV27 with TRBJ2-5, with 11 bases lining up with TRBD2. This CDR3 region has 14 residues. Germline CDR1 reads MNHEY; CDR2 reads SMNVEV (reference sequence). The J segment lost 4 bases and the V segment lost 6 bases, leaving 4 bases of the junction unmatched. This CDR3 is CASRLAGVSETQYF. CDR3 coding DNA: TGTGCCAGCAGACTAGCGGGAGTCTCAGAGACCCAGTACTTC.

The rearrangement links TRBV3-1 (or the pseudogene TRBV3-2) to TRBJ1-2; TRBD1 matches 7 bases. Trimming cost V 5 bases and J 6 bases; bases outside gene matches: 6. CDR3 size: 13 residues. The germline gives CDR1 LGHDT, CDR2 YNNKEL (reference sequence). The DNA for the CDR3 is TGTGCCAGCAGCAGACAGGGCGGAGATGGCTACACCTTC. Its protein is CASSRQGGDGYTF.

This chain uses TRBV6-5 with TRBJ2-7; D is possibly TRBD1 (6 bases). The CDR3 is made up of 13 amino acids. Germline loops: CDR1 MNHEY, CDR2 SVGAGI. Trimming took 6 bases from V and 2 from J, leaving 11 bases between them. The CDR3 here is CASRAGEAYEQYF. The CDR3 DNA sequence: TGTGCCAGCAGGGCAGGGGAAGCCTACGAGCAGTACTTC.

The chain has TRBV19 and TRBJ2-1, with 8 bases that match TRBD2. The germline CDR1 and CDR2 sequences are LNHDA and SQIVND (reference sequence). The CDR3 totals 15 residues. Unmatched junction bases numbered 6, after V lost 1 base and J lost 7 bases. DNA of the CDR3: TGTGCCAGTAGTATAGGAGGACTAGCTTCAAATGAGCAGTTCTTC. Amino acids: CASSIGGLASNEQFF.

The gene calls are TRBV6-5 and TRBJ1-6; no definite D call. The CDR3 consists of 15 residues. V lost 2 bases and J 5 bases, leaving 10 bases between the germline ends. Germline V gene data show CDR1 as MNHEY and CDR2 as SVGAGI. DNA of the CDR3: TGTGCCAGCAGTTACGAACAGACTAATAATTCACCCCTCCACTTT. Its translation: CASSYEQTNNSPLHF.

The V gene is TRBV7-8, the J gene TRBJ2-7; a weak D match, TRBD2 (6 bases). Trimming pared 7 bases from V and 4 bases from J, leaving 23 bases between. CDR1 is SGHVS and CDR2 is FQNEAQ in the germline V gene. The CDR3 extends over 16 amino acids. Here the CDR3 reads CASTLGRGRVWYEQYF. The CDR3 nucleotides are TGTGCCAGCACTCTAGGGCGGGGAAGAGTATGGTACGAGCAGTACTTC. The whole variable domain, filled in from reference TRBV7-8 and TRBJ2-7, reads GAGVSQSPRYKVAKRGQDVALRCDPISGHVSLFWYQQALGQGPEFLTYFQNEAQLDKSGLPSDRFFAERPEGSVSTLKIQRTQQEDSAVYLCASTLGRGRVWYEQYFGPGTRLTVT.

The rearrangement uses TRBV19 and TRBJ2-1; no reliable D call. The V gene's germline CDR1 is LNHDA and CDR2 SQIVND (reference sequence). The CDR3 has 16 amino acids. Trimming left V 3 bases short and J 0 bases short, with 12 bases between. CDR3 nucleotides: TGTGCCAGTAGTATCTGGAGTCCGAGCTCCTACAATGAGCAGTTCTTC. It specifies CASSIWSPSSYNEQFF.

V usage is TRBV3-1 (or the pseudogene TRBV3-2) and J usage is TRBJ2-1; 8 bases align to TRBD2. Per germline, CDR1 LGHDT and CDR2 YNNKEL (reference sequence). The CDR3 totals 16 residues. With V trimmed by 4 bases and J by 5 bases, 10 bases remained unmatched. The CDR3 loop reads CASSPPTSVGHNEQFF. The CDR3 DNA sequence: TGTGCCAGCAGCCCACCGACTAGCGTGGGGCACAATGAGCAGTTCTTC.

This chain links TRBV10-2 with TRBJ1-1, with no clear D. The CDR3 extends over 12 amino acids. Deletions cut 2 bases from V and 7 bases from J, with 8 bases between. Per the germline V gene, CDR1 is WSHSY and CDR2 is SAAADI. CDR3 in DNA: TGCGCCAGCAGTGAGCCCGGGGTTGAAGCTTTCTTT. Its translation is CASSEPGVEAFF.

CDR3 region: CASSITSGGLTTYEQYF. CDR3 in DNA: TGTGCCAGCAGCATCACTAGCGGGGGACTAACGACCTACGAGCAGTACTTC. The chain carries TRBV7-8 and TRBJ2-7; 11 bases are a match to TRBD2. CDR3 length: 17 amino acids. J gave up 2 bases and V 5 bases, and 11 bases lay outside the gene matches. Germline V gene data show CDR1 as SGHVS and CDR2 as FQNEAQ. Full variable domain (missing parts from reference TRBV7-8 and TRBJ2-7): GAGVSQSPRYKVAKRGQDVALRCDPISGHVSLFWYQQALGQGPEFLTYFQNEAQLDKSGLPSDRFFAERPEGSVSTLKIQRTQQEDSAVYLCASSITSGGLTTYEQYFGPGTRLTVT.

V gene TRBV6-1 combines with J gene TRBJ2-3, with TRBD1 matching 7 bases. V trimming: 6 bases; J trimming: 0 bases; junction bases outside the gene matches: 6. The length of the CDR3 is 15 residues. Germline values: CDR1 MNHNS, CDR2 SASEGT. CDR3 nucleotide sequence: TGTGCCAGCAGCTTTAAGGGGGCGAGCACAGATACGCAGTATTTT. This translates into CASSFKGASTDTQYF.

This sequence joins TRBV5-1 and TRBJ2-7, with a possible D match to TRBD2 (5 bases). The CDR3 totals 13 residues. V lost 2 bases and J lost 4, with 10 bases in between. Germline-derived CDR1 and CDR2 are SGHRS and YFSETQ. For the CDR3, the DNA is TGCGCCAGCAGCTTCGACGGCGGGTACGAGCAGTACTTC. Encoded protein: CASSFDGGYEQYF. The full variable domain, rest sourced from reference TRBV5-1 and TRBJ2-7, is KAGVTQTPRYLIKTRGQQVTLSCSPISGHRSVSWYQQTPGQGLQFLFEYFSETQRNKGNFPGRFSGRQFSNSRSEMNVSTLELGDSALYLCASSFDGGYEQYFGPGTRLTVT.

The genes are TRBV25-1 and TRBJ1-6, with 7 bases that match TRBD1. The CDR3 contains 13 residues. Trimming removed 5 bases from V and 6 bases from J; junction bases left unmatched: 1. Per the germline V gene, CDR1 is MGHDK and CDR2 is SYGVNS. The CDR3 sequence: CASSHRGNSPLHF. Written as DNA, the CDR3 is TGTGCCAGCAGTCACAGGGGTAATTCACCCCTCCACTTT.

V usage is TRBV20-1 and J usage is TRBJ1-2; D unresolved. The V gene lost 1 base and the J gene lost 4 bases, with 4 bases spanning the gap. Looked up from germline, CDR1 is DFQATT and CDR2 is SNEGSKA (reference sequence). This CDR3 contains 11 residues. In nucleotides, the CDR3 is TGCAGTGCTAGAGGAGGCTATGGCTACACCTTC. Its protein product is CSARGGYGYTF.

This clone was observed a few times. The rearrangement links TRBV6-1 to TRBJ2-2, with a possible D match to TRBD1 (5 bases). Germline lookup yields CDR1 MNHNS and CDR2 SASEGT. V gave up 4 bases and J gave up 1 base, with 13 bases separating them. This CDR3 has 16 amino acids. CDR3 nucleotide sequence: TGTGCCAGCAGTGTTCAGGGCAGGGTGAACACCGGGGAGCTGTTTTTT. Its translation: CASSVQGRVNTGELFF.

This chain uses TRBV5-1 with TRBJ2-3, with a tentative D call TRBD2 (6 bases). In germline, CDR1 is SGHRS, CDR2 YFSETQ. The CDR3 runs 15 residues. The germline V and J ends were trimmed by 4 bases and 4 bases, with 16 bases remaining between them. In nucleotides, the CDR3 is TGCGCCAGCAGCGTTAGGGAGGTTGAGGCAGATACGCAGTATTTT. This encodes CASSVREVEADTQYF.

This chain links TRBV4-1 with TRBJ1-4, with D possibly TRBD1 on 5 matching bases. Germline CDR1 reads MGHRA; CDR2 reads YSYEKL. The CDR3 runs to 14 residues. V was shortened by 6 bases and J by 6 bases, with 14 bases between the two germline ends. CDR3 sequence reads: CASSIREIDEKLFF. CDR3 in DNA: TGCGCCAGCAGTATCAGGGAAATTGATGAAAAACTGTTTTTT.

The CDR3 sequence: CASSYGTGISNQPQHF. DNA of the CDR3: TGTGCCAGTAGTTATGGGACAGGGATTAGCAATCAGCCCCAGCATTTT. The chain employs TRBV19 and TRBJ1-5, with 9 nucleotides matching TRBD1. The germline V gene has CDR1 LNHDA and CDR2 SQIVND (reference sequence). The CDR3 loop spans 16 amino acids. The ends lost 5 bases at V and 0 bases at J; junction bases unmatched: 5.

V is TRBV19 and J is TRBJ2-7, with 9 bases aligning to TRBD2. The CDR3 length is 15 residues. CDR1 and CDR2 from the germline V gene are LNHDA and SQIVND (reference sequence). Losses at the gene ends were 1 base for V and 2 bases for J; bases not matched to a gene: 3. As DNA, the CDR3 is TGTGCCAGTAGTATAGTAGCTAGCGGGACCTACGAGCAGTACTTC. Protein sequence: CASSIVASGTYEQYF.

The gene calls are TRBV27 and TRBJ2-7, with TRBD1 as a possible D gene (7 bases). Between the trimmed V and J ends, which lost 6 bases and 7 bases, there was a span of 19 bases. In germline, CDR1 is MNHEY, CDR2 SMNVEV (reference sequence). The CDR3 consists of 14 residues. CDR3 sequence (DNA): TGTGCCAGCAGGACAGGGACCGCGGAGGGGGAGCAGTACTTC. This sequence encodes CASRTGTAEGEQYF.

This clone was found once. The rearrangement uses TRBV7-9 and TRBJ2-7; D is perhaps TRBD1 (6 bases). Germline assignment: CDR1 SEHNR and CDR2 FQNEAQ (reference sequence). The CDR3 is made up of 14 amino acids. V was pared by 4 bases and J by 1 base, with 11 bases between. Written as DNA, the CDR3 is TGTGCCAGCAGCTACAGGGAATTTTCCTACGAGCAGTACTTC. Translated, it gives CASSYREFSYEQYF.

The V gene is TRBV5-4, the J gene TRBJ2-3, with 11 bases lining up with TRBD2. The germline V gene encodes CDR1 SGHNT and CDR2 YYREEE (reference sequence). The CDR3 has 15 residues. Germline trimming cut 2 bases from V and 3 bases from J; bases unmatched to any gene: 2. CDR3 residues: CASSFRLAGTDTQYF. CDR3 DNA: TGTGCCAGCAGCTTCAGACTAGCGGGAACAGATACGCAGTATTTT.

This chain joins TRBV6-2 or TRBV6-3 and TRBJ1-3, with 7 bases aligning to TRBD1. Germline CDR1 MNHEY, CDR2 SVGEGT. The V gene end was trimmed by 4 bases and the J gene end by 3 bases; junction bases not matched to a gene: 6. The CDR3 length is 15 residues. The CDR3 reads CASSSDRVYGNTIYF. CDR3 nucleotides: TGTGCCAGCAGTTCCGACAGGGTGTATGGAAACACCATATATTTT.

The chain is built from TRBV5-1 and TRBJ1-1; maybe TRBD1 (6 bases). CDR1 SGHRS and CDR2 YFSETQ come from the germline V gene. V gave up 3 bases and J gave up 1 base, with 13 bases separating them. There are 15 residues in the CDR3. The CDR3 DNA is TGCGCCAGCAGCTCTGGCCCACAGGGGAACACTGAAGCTTTCTTT. This translates into CASSSGPQGNTEAFF.

This clone was detected only a few times. The J gene is TRBJ2-2, the V gene TRBV6-4, with a weak D call TRBD1 (5 bases). The V end lost 0 bases, the J end lost 0 bases, and 5 bases lay between the germline ends. Looked up from germline, CDR1 is MRHNA and CDR2 is SNTAGT. CDR3 length equals 15 residues. The CDR3 DNA follows: TGTGCCAGCAGTGACTCGGACACGAACACCGGGGAGCTGTTTTTT. This gives the protein CASSDSDTNTGELFF.